Sequencing of this T cell receptor (beta chain) was carried out in a study of blood T cell repertoires in COVID-19. Some clones are missing from TCRdb's copy, which holds only in-frame ones; the method was immunoSEQ multiplex PCR. This table holds about 380,000 clones, about 87% found once. The specimen sequenced was PBMCs or T cells enriched from blood (not recorded which). This sequence originates from a man younger than 45 who had recovered from COVID-19.

DNA for the CDR3: TGTGCCAGCAGTTGGGCTGATCAGCCCCAGCATTTT. This sequence encodes CASSWADQPQHF. The chain links TRBV12-3 or TRBV12-4 to TRBJ1-5; D gene uncertain. The CDR3 has 12 amino acids. Trimming stripped 4 bases from V and 5 bases from J, with 6 bases between.